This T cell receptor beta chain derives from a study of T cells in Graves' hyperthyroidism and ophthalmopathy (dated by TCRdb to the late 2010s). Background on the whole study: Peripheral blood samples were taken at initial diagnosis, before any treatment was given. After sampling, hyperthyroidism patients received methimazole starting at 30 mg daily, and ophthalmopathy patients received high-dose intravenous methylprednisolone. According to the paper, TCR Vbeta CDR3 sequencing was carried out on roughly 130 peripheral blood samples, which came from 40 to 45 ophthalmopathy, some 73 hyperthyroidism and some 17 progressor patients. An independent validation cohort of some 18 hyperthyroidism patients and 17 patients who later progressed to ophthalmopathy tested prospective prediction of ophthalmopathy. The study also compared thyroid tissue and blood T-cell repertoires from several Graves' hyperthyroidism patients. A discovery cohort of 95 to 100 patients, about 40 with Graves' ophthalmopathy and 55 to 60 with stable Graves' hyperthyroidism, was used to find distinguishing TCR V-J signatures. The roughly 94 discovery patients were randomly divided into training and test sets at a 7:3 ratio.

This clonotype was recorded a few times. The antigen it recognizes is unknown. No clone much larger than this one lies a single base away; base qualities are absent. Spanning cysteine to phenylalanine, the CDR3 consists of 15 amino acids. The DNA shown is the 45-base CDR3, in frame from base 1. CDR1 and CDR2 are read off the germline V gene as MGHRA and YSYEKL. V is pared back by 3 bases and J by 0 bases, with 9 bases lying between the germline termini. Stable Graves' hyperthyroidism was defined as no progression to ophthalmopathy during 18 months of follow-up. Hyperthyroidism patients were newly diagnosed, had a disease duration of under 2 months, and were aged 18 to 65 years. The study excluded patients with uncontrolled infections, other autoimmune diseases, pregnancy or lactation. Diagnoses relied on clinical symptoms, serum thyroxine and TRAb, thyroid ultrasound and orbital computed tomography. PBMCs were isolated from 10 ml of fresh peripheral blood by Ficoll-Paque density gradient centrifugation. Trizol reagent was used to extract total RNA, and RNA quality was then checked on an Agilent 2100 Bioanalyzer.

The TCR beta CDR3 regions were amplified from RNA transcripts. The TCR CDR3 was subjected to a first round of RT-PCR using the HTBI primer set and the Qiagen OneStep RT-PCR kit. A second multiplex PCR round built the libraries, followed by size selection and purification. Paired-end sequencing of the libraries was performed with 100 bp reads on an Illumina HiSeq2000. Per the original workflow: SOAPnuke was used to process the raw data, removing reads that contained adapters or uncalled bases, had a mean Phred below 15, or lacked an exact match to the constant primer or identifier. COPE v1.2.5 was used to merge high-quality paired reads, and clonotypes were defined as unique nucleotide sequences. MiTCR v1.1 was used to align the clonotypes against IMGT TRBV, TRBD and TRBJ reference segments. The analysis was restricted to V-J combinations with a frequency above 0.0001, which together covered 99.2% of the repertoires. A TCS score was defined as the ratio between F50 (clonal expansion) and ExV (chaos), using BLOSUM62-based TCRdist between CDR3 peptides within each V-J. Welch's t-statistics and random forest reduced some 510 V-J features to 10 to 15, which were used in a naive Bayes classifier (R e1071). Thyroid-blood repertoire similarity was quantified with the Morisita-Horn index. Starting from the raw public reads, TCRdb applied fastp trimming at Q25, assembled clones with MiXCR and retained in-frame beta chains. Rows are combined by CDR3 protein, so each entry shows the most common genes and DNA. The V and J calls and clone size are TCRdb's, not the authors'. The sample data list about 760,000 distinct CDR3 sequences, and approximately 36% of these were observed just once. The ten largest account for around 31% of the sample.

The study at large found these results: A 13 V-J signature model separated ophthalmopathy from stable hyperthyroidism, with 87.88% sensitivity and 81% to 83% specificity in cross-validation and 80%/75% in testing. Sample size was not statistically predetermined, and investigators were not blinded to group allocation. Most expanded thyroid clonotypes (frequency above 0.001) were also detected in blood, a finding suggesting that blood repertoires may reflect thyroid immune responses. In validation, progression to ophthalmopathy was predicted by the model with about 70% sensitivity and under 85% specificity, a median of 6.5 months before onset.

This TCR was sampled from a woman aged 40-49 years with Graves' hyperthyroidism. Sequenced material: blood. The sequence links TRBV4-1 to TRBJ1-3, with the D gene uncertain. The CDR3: CASSHPRGSGNTIYF. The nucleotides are TGCGCCAGCAGCCACCCACGGGGCTCTGGAAACACCATATATTTT.